This T cell receptor (beta chain) was recorded in a study of blood T cell repertoires in COVID-19. Data came from immunoSEQ multiplex PCR; TCRdb stores just in-frame clones and leaves some out. The sample consists of fewer than 350,000 clones, more than 80% of them appearing once. The sequenced sample consisted of peripheral blood. The sequence came from a woman aged 25 to 39 with COVID-19, enrolled during active disease.

CDR3 DNA: TGTGCCAGCAGCGGTGACAATAGCAATCAGCCCCAGCATTTT. Translating it yields CASSGDNSNQPQHF. The chain recombines TRBV7-9 with TRBJ1-5, with no clear D. V was cut by 5 bases and J by 0 bases, with 8 bases left in between. The CDR3 consists of 14 residues. Germline lookup yields CDR1 SEHNR and CDR2 FQNEAQ (reference sequence).